This T cell receptor (beta chain) was found in a study of T cells after yellow fever vaccination. Looking at the study overall: CD3, CD45RA, CCR7 and CD95 defined the sorted EM, EMRA, CM and Tscm memory subsets. Study-wide points: The sorted memory subsets sampled on day 0 contained almost no detectable vaccine-responding clonotypes. Clones from primary vaccination mostly reappeared after the booster (96% CD4, 88% CD8). The secondary response peaked faster, at day 5 versus 15, but was weaker.

The CDR3 consists of 16 residues. Germline V gene lookup returns CDR1 LGHNA and CDR2 YSLEER. With 3 bases removed from V and 9 bases from J, the gap between germline ends came to 18 bases. One entry per CDR3 protein, called by TCRdb with MiXCR from the 5' RACE reads. This repertoire shows 25,000 or so distinct CDR3 sequences, approximately 4.2% found once; its top ten account for about 38%. There are many counts of this clonotype. The rearrangement links TRBV4-3 to TRBJ1-6; tentative D call: TRBD1 (5 bases). The material sequenced was PBMCs, either bulk or a sorted T-cell subset (CD4+, CD8+, memory, or dextramer-sorted; not recorded which), taken on the day of the yellow fever booster vaccination. This TCR derives from a man between 18 and 35 years old who received the YFV17D yellow fever vaccine. In DNA form, the CDR3 reads TGCGCCAGCAGCCAGTCGAGGGGCGTGGCTCGTTCACCCCTCCACTTT. It specifies CASSQSRGVARSPLHF.